This T cell receptor (beta chain) comes out of a study of CD8 T cells in ankylosing spondylitis. Study-wide results and limits: Both synovial fluid and blood in reactive arthritis had previously been reported to carry some motif variants. Ankylosing spondylitis blood appeared to carry a characteristic TCR beta motif of roughly eight highly homologous variants.

A remark on this clonotype: The target antigen is unknown.

Construction of TCR beta libraries was performed using quantitative 5'-RACE with molecular barcodes. TCRdb re-called the 5' RACE reads with MiXCR, one entry per CDR3 protein. This sample has about 88,000 distinct CDR3 sequences, with 25% to 35% found just once. V lost 4 bases and J 6 bases, leaving 15 bases between the germline ends. The CDR3 runs 14 residues. Germline values: CDR1 LGHDT, CDR2 YNNKEL (reference sequence). The sequencing input was blood, either unsorted or a sorted T cell fraction (not recorded which). This chain connects TRBV3-1 to TRBJ1-1; a weak D match, TRBD1 (6 bases). The sequence came from a male donor with ankylosing spondylitis or in good health (not recorded which). Written as DNA, the CDR3 is TGTGCCAGCAGCCGAAACGGGGGGGCGGCTGAAGCTTTCTTT. It translates to CASSRNGGAAEAFF.